This T cell receptor beta chain was sequenced during a study of blood T cell repertoires in COVID-19. The wider study: The United States, Italy and Spain were the sources of the acute and convalescent COVID-19 samples.

The CDR3 length is 16 residues. J gave up 2 bases and V 0 bases, and 2 bases lay outside the gene matches. Germline CDR1 and CDR2: MNHNY and SVGAGI (reference sequence). In the original analysis: Scientists estimated how many nucleated cells there were by amplifying reference gene primers. Assay used: immunoSEQ multiplex PCR; TCRdb lists only in-frame clones, some missing. That table supplies the V and J calls and clone size; D and trimming were determined from the DNA. The sample has some 38,000 clones, 80% seen once. Input material: peripheral blood. The rearrangement joins TRBV6-6 to TRBJ1-3; 9 nucleotides agree with TRBD1. This TCR derives from a woman aged 70 to 79 with acute or convalescent COVID-19. The CDR3 sequence is CASSYSWDRAGNTIYF. DNA of the CDR3: TGTGCCAGCAGTTACTCGTGGGACAGGGCTGGAAACACCATATATTTT.